The rows below give T cell receptor beta chains drawn from one sample of a study of control samples from healthy donors and cancer patients. TCRdb's copy holds only in-frame clones and misses some; the assay was immunoSEQ multiplex PCR. The table includes some 200,000 clones, about 93% detected once. The sample taken for sequencing was blood. The receptor source for this set is a man aged 45 to 65 in good health. CDR3s include the opening cysteine and the closing phenylalanine or tryptophan. Fields, in order: CDR3 DNA, CDR3 protein, clone size, D gene, J gene, V gene. D genes are given only for firm matches. Part of the rows lack a size; the others show once, few, many or a class for expanded clones.

TGTGCCATCAGTGGGAACACAATATATTCCACAGATACGCAGTATTTT CAISGNTIYSTDTQYF - - TRBJ2-3 TRBV10-3
TGTGCCAGCAGTTTCCTCGTCGGGGGCGATGAGCAGTTCTTC CASSFLVGGDEQFF - - TRBJ2-1 TRBV27
TGCGCCAGCGGCCGCGGGGCCCTAGAGACCCAGTACTTC CASGRGALETQYF - - TRBJ2-5 TRBV5-1
TGTGCCTGGAGTGTTATAGGACTGAGCTCCTACGAGCAGTACTTC CAWSVIGLSSYEQYF - - TRBJ2-7 TRBV30
TGTGCCAGCAGCTTAGCGCTGGGGCCCACAAAAGCCCAGCATTTT CASSLALGPTKAQHF - - TRBJ1-5 TRBV7-2
TGTGCCAGCAGTTACTCGACGGGGGTTGCCTCTGGCTACACCTTC CASSYSTGVASGYTF - - TRBJ1-2 TRBV6-5
TGTGCCAGCAGCTTAGCGGAGAGGGAAACGGCGACCGGGGAGCTGTTTTTT CASSLAERETATGELFF - - TRBJ2-2 TRBV7-9
TGTGCCAGCGGATACACGGGGGGCTACACCTTC CASGYTGGYTF - - TRBJ1-2 TRBV3-1/TRBV3-2
TGTGCCAGCAGCTTCCGAGGCCAGAGCAATCAGCCCCAGCATTTT CASSFRGQSNQPQHF once - TRBJ1-5 TRBV7-8
TGTGCCAGCAGTGAAGCGCGTCGGGGTACGCAGTATTTT CASSEARRGTQYF - - TRBJ2-3 TRBV6-1
TGTGCCAGCAGCTTAGCGGCAGTTGTCGCGTCTGGCTACACCTTC CASSLAAVVASGYTF - - TRBJ1-2 TRBV7-2
TGTGCCAGCAGCTACAGACAGGAGGTTTCTGGAAACACCATATATTTT CASSYRQEVSGNTIYF - - TRBJ1-3 TRBV5-6
TGTGCCTGGAGTGTACTTAGGTCGGGGCCGGGCTACACCTTC CAWSVLRSGPGYTF - - TRBJ1-2 TRBV30
TGTGCCAGTAGTCCCCTGGGATCTAGCAATCAGCCCCAGCATTTT CASSPLGSSNQPQHF - - TRBJ1-5 TRBV19
TGTGCCAGCAGTAGGACCTTGACCTCCTACGAGCAGTACTTC CASSRTLTSYEQYF - - TRBJ2-7 TRBV6-5
TGTGCCAGCAGCGTAGATGGTCAGCCCCAGCATTTT CASSVDGQPQHF - - TRBJ1-5 TRBV9
TGTGCCAGTAATATTAGGGCCCTGGCGGGCACCGGGGAGCTGTTTTTT CASNIRALAGTGELFF - - TRBJ2-2 TRBV19
TGTGCCACCAGTGACGCCCGGACAGGGTTAACCGGGGAGCTGTTTTTT CATSDARTGLTGELFF - TRBD1 TRBJ2-2 TRBV24-1
TGTGCCAGCTCACCACTGGTTGGTCAGGATGGCTACACCTTC CASSPLVGQDGYTF - - TRBJ1-2 TRBV18
TGTGCCAGCTCACCCCTTTATATCGGGGGGGCCCAAGAGACCCAGTACTTC CASSPLYIGGAQETQYF - TRBD2 TRBJ2-5 TRBV18
TGCAGCGCCACAGGGGGGTTCACCTCTGGAAACACCATATATTTT CSATGGFTSGNTIYF - TRBD1 TRBJ1-3 TRBV29-1
TGTGCCAGCAGCCCGGACAGCGGAAACACCATATATTTT CASSPDSGNTIYF - - TRBJ1-3 TRBV3-1/TRBV3-2
TGTGCCAGCAGCAGGGAGCAGGGACAGCCCCAGCATTTT CASSREQGQPQHF - - TRBJ1-5 TRBV7-8
TGTGCCAGCAGTTACTCGGCGGCGGGGTGGGGTGGCTACACCTTC CASSYSAAGWGGYTF once - TRBJ1-2 TRBV6-2/TRBV6-3
TGTGCCAGCAGTGAGAAGGGACGGCCTGAGGAGACCCAGTACTTC CASSEKGRPEETQYF - - TRBJ2-5 TRBV2
TGTGCCAGCAGCAAGGAAGGGGGCTACACCTTC CASSKEGGYTF - - TRBJ1-2 TRBV3-1/TRBV3-2
TGTGCCAGCAGTCGAGCTCACTACACCGGGGAGCTGTTTTTT CASSRAHYTGELFF - - TRBJ2-2 TRBV6-5
TGTGCCAGCAGCGTCCTCGGGGGACAGGGGAACAATGAGCAGTTCTTC CASSVLGGQGNNEQFF - TRBD1 TRBJ2-1 TRBV9
TGCGCCAGCAGCTTCGACAGAGAGACCCAGTACTTC CASSFDRETQYF - - TRBJ2-5 TRBV5-1
TGTGCCAGCAGCCAAGAGGGCGGTAGGAGGGTTAATGGCTACACCTTC CASSQEGGRRVNGYTF - - TRBJ1-2 TRBV3-1/TRBV3-2
TGTGCCAGCCGGGTTCTATCTCGCACTGAAGCTTTCTTT CASRVLSRTEAFF once - TRBJ1-1 TRBV6-5
TGTGCCAGCAGCCCAGGAATCGGCTACACCTTC CASSPGIGYTF - - TRBJ1-2 TRBV11-2
TGTGCCAGCAGCGTGACCACTTGGGACTATGGCTACACCTTC CASSVTTWDYGYTF - - TRBJ1-2 TRBV7-2
TGTGCCAGCAGCTTGTCAGGAGCGTCAGGCAAAAACATTCAGTACTTC CASSLSGASGKNIQYF - - TRBJ2-4 TRBV5-4
TGTGCCAGCAGTTGCGACAGGGTCTCTGGAAACACCATATATTTT CASSCDRVSGNTIYF - TRBD1 TRBJ1-3 TRBV6-7
TGTGCCAGCAGTGACCAGGGTGAGGGCTACGAGCAGTACTTC CASSDQGEGYEQYF - - TRBJ2-7 TRBV2
TGTGCCAGCGGCAGACAGGGTGAGGGCTACGAGCAGTACTTC CASGRQGEGYEQYF - TRBD1 TRBJ2-7 TRBV6-5
TGCAGCGTTTCCGGGACAGGGTACTTCTCCTACAATGAGCAGTTCTTC CSVSGTGYFSYNEQFF - TRBD1 TRBJ2-1 TRBV29-1
TGTGCCAGCTCAGGGGGAGGTCAGCCCCAGCATTTT CASSGGGQPQHF - TRBD1 TRBJ1-5 TRBV12-3/TRBV12-4
TGTGCCAGCAGCCAAGGGGGGACAGGGAGGAACACTGAAGCTTTCTTT CASSQGGTGRNTEAFF - TRBD1 TRBJ1-1 TRBV4-2
TGTGCCAGCAGTTATCCCGGGACAGGGATCGGTGAGCAGTTCTTC CASSYPGTGIGEQFF - TRBD1 TRBJ2-1 TRBV27